One sample yielded the 16 T cell receptor beta chains listed below, sequenced in a study of blood T cell repertoires in COVID-19 (dated by TCRdb to the early 2020s). Libraries were constructed by the immunoSEQ multiplex PCR assay. Held by TCRdb, this immuneACCESS table contains in-frame sequences only and omits some clones. Under half of the omission traces to an unresolved V gene where checked; the cause of the rest is unknown. The sample table lists some 300,000 clones, about 90% of them with a count of one. The top ten hold roughly 1% of the sample. Sequencing was performed on peripheral blood. These receptors came from a woman in her forties with COVID-19, enrolled during active disease.

The chain carries TRBV7-3 and TRBJ1-3; 7 bases line up with TRBD1. J lost 3 bases, V lost 2 bases, and 7 bases had no gene match. Germline-derived CDR1 and CDR2 are SGHTA and FQGTGA. The length of the CDR3 is 16 residues. CDR3 coding DNA: TGTGCCAGCAGCTTACAAGCAGGGGGAATTGGAAACACCATATATTTT. The encoded protein is CASSLQAGGIGNTIYF. The complete variable domain, with remaining parts taken from reference TRBV7-3 and TRBJ1-3, reads GAGVSQTPSNKVTEKGKYVELRCDPISGHTALYWYRQSLGQGPEFLIYFQGTGAADDSGLPNDRFFAVRPEGSVSTLKIQRTERGDSAVYLCASSLQAGGIGNTIYFGEGSWLTVV.

The chain recombines TRBV4-3 with TRBJ2-2; D ambiguous. V was cut by 1 base and J by 0 bases, with 18 bases left in between. CDR3 length: 19 residues. From germline, CDR1 is LGHNA and CDR2 YSLEER. DNA of the CDR3: TGCGCCAGCAGCCAAGGGAGTATTCGGCGATACGCGAACACCGGGGAGCTGTTTTTT. This encodes CASSQGSIRRYANTGELFF.

The rearrangement links TRBV4-2 to TRBJ1-3, with D perhaps matching TRBD1 (5 bases). The germline V and J ends were trimmed by 3 bases and 2 bases, with 26 bases remaining between them. The CDR3 has 20 amino acids. CDR1 LGHNA and CDR2 YNFKEQ come from the germline V gene. This CDR3 reads CASSHETASNLGAPGNTIYF. The CDR3 region has the DNA TGTGCCAGCAGCCACGAAACCGCCTCGAACTTAGGGGCCCCTGGAAACACCATATATTTT.

This clone was seen once. The CDR3: CASSQDTRGAGGNQPQHF. The CDR3 coding sequence is TGCGCCAGCAGCCAAGATACTCGGGGGGCGGGCGGCAATCAGCCCCAGCATTTT. This chain connects TRBV4-3 to TRBJ1-5; D is possibly TRBD1 (6 bases). V lost 0 bases and J 2 bases, leaving 17 bases between the germline ends. The V gene's germline CDR1 is LGHNA and CDR2 YSLEER. The length of the CDR3 is 18 residues.

This clone was counted once. The chain is built from TRBV14 and TRBJ2-2, with D possibly TRBD2 on 5 matching bases. The germline V gene has CDR1 SGHDN and CDR2 FVKESK. Trimming cost V 1 base and J 5 bases, with 8 bases left between them. The CDR3 runs 14 residues. The DNA for the CDR3 is TGTGCCAGCAGCCAAGCCCGGGGAACCGGGGAGCTGTTTTTT. Its protein is CASSQARGTGELFF.

About this clone: The same CDR3 arises from other DNA sequences in this sample as well. The chain carries TRBV3-1 (or the pseudogene TRBV3-2) and TRBJ2-7; weak D call: TRBD2 (5 bases). V lost 1 base and J lost 0, with 7 bases in between. The CDR3 is 14 amino acids. Germline V CDR1 and CDR2: LGHDT, YNNKEL (reference sequence). In nucleotides, the CDR3 is TGTGCCAGCAGCCAAGTTGACTACTCCTACGAGCAGTACTTC. This codes for CASSQVDYSYEQYF.

The rearrangement links TRBV19 to TRBJ1-6; D not resolved. V lost 8 bases to trimming and J lost 10 bases, with 15 bases between them. The germline CDR1 and CDR2 sequences are LNHDA and SQIVND (reference sequence). The CDR3 extends over 13 amino acids. The CDR3, as DNA: TGTGCCAGTGCTAGGCTGGCGGGGTCACCCCTCCACTTT. Amino acid sequence: CASARLAGSPLHF. The entire variable domain, with the rest obtained from reference TRBV19 and TRBJ1-6, is as follows: DGGITQSPKYLFRKEGQNVTLSCEQNLNHDAMYWYRQDPGQGLRLIYYSQIVNDFQKGDIAEGYSVSREKKESFPLTVTSAQKNPTAFYLCASARLAGSPLHFGNGTRLTVT.

The CDR3 DNA follows: TGTGCCAGCAGCTCGAAAGGGGGAGAATACGAGCAGTACTTC. As protein: CASSSKGGEYEQYF. The chain combines TRBV5-6 with TRBJ2-7; possibly TRBD1 for D (6 bases). CDR1 and CDR2 from the germline V gene are SGHDT and YYEEEE. The CDR3 is 14 amino acids. Between the trimmed V and J ends, which lost 3 bases and 4 bases, there was a span of 14 bases.

This sequence joins TRBV6-5 and TRBJ2-3; 9 bases map to TRBD1. The CDR3 is 15 residues long. Germline CDR1 reads MNHEY; CDR2 reads SVGAGI. J was trimmed by 3 bases and V by 5 bases; bases with no gene match: 6. CDR3 sequence: CASSRPGQGTDTQYF. The CDR3 DNA is TGTGCCAGCAGTAGACCGGGACAGGGAACAGATACGCAGTATTTT.

The chain uses TRBV18 and TRBJ1-1, with D perhaps TRBD1 (6 bases). The ends were cut back, 2 bases at V and 3 bases at J, with 13 bases in the middle. The CDR3 extends over 15 amino acids. CDR1 and CDR2 (germline): KGHSH, LQKENI. This CDR3 is CASSPMAPGDTEAFF. The CDR3 nucleotides are TGTGCCAGCTCACCAATGGCACCAGGGGACACTGAAGCTTTCTTT.

V usage is TRBV19 and J usage is TRBJ1-1, with D possibly matching TRBD1 (5 bases). The germline V gene has CDR1 LNHDA and CDR2 SQIVND (reference sequence). V was shortened by 4 bases and J by 1 base, with 10 bases between the two germline ends. This CDR3 spans 14 amino acids. CDR3: CASSRQTRNTEAFF. Written as DNA, the CDR3 is TGTGCCAGTAGTAGACAGACCAGGAACACTGAAGCTTTCTTT. Looking up the rest from reference TRBV19 and TRBJ1-1 gives the full variable domain: DGGITQSPKYLFRKEGQNVTLSCEQNLNHDAMYWYRQDPGQGLRLIYYSQIVNDFQKGDIAEGYSVSREKKESFPLTVTSAQKNPTAFYLCASSRQTRNTEAFFGQGTRLTVV.

The DNA of the CDR3 is TGTGCCAGCAGTACCACCTCGGGGGGCACAGATACGCAGTATTTT. Protein product: CASSTTSGGTDTQYF. The chain combines TRBV27 with TRBJ2-3, with D perhaps TRBD2 (6 bases). V was pared by 5 bases and J by 1 base, with 13 bases between. The germline gives CDR1 MNHEY, CDR2 SMNVEV (reference sequence). CDR3 length equals 15 residues.

The V gene is TRBV6-2 or TRBV6-3, the J gene TRBJ2-3; 11 positions match TRBD2. Germline CDR1 MNHEY, CDR2 SVGEGT. V lost 6 bases, J lost 2 bases, and 13 bases stayed unmatched. The CDR3 has 18 residues. DNA of the CDR3: TGTGCCAGCAGCCTCGGACTAGCGGGTACTCCTCTCACAGATACGCAGTATTTT. It specifies CASSLGLAGTPLTDTQYF.

The rearrangement uses TRBV7-2 and TRBJ2-3, with TRBD2 matching 11 bases. This CDR3 region has 16 residues. V shed 5 bases and J 3 bases; nucleotides not matched to a gene: 7. CDR1 is SGHTA and CDR2 is FQGNSA in the germline V gene. The CDR3 region is CASSDLAGGGTDTQYF. CDR3 sequence (DNA): TGTGCCAGCAGCGATCTAGCGGGAGGAGGGACAGATACGCAGTATTTT.

This sequence joins TRBV19 and TRBJ1-6; D gene unclear. Per the germline V gene, CDR1 is LNHDA and CDR2 is SQIVND (reference sequence). The CDR3 runs to 14 residues. The V end lost 11 bases, the J end lost 6 bases, and 17 bases lay between the germline ends. The CDR3 bases are TGTGCCTCCACCCCGCGAGGGTTTAATTCACCCCTCCACTTT. Encoded protein: CASTPRGFNSPLHF.

V gene TRBV20-1 combines with J gene TRBJ2-3; 7 nucleotides line up with TRBD2. The trim removed 3 bases at V and 5 bases at J, leaving 17 bases unmatched. Germline loops: CDR1 DFQATT, CDR2 SNEGSKA (reference sequence). This CDR3 is built from 17 residues. The CDR3 region is CSASPDSSSGVGDTQYF. CDR3 coding DNA: TGCAGTGCTAGTCCCGATTCCAGCAGCGGGGTCGGAGATACGCAGTATTTT.